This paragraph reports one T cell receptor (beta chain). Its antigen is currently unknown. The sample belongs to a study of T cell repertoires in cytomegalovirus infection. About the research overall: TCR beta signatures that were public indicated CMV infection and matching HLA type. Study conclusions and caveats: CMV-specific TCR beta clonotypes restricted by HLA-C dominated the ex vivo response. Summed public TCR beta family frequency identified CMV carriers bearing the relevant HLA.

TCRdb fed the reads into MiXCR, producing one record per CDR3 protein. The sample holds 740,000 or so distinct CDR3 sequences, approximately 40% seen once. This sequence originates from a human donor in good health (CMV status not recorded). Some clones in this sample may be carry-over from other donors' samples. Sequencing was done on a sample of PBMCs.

For the CDR3, the DNA is TGCAGCGTTGAAGATCAGCGGTCCTATGGCTACACCTTC. Its protein is CSVEDQRSYGYTF. V and J are TRBV29-1 and TRBJ1-2; no definite D call. This CDR3 is 13 amino acids long. CDR1 and CDR2 (germline): SQVTM, ANQGSEA. The V end lost 0 bases, the J end lost 4 bases, and 9 bases lay between the germline ends.